The entry below describes one TCR beta chain. The data are from a study of blood T cell repertoires in COVID-19. V dropped 2 bases and J dropped 6 bases, with 8 bases sitting between them. The CDR3 loop spans 12 amino acids. The germline gives CDR1 MNHEY, CDR2 SVGAGI. Libraries were prepared by immunoSEQ multiplex PCR; TCRdb keeps only in-frame clonotypes and omits some of them. Found here are about 120,000 clones, around 87% of them singletons; the top ten hold more than 25%. Sequenced: peripheral blood. The TCR comes from a woman in her 70s with acute or convalescent COVID-19. The gene calls are TRBV6-5 and TRBJ2-7; perhaps TRBD2 as D (5 bases). In nucleotides, the CDR3 is TGTGCCAGCAGTTACGATAGCGCCGAGCAGTACTTC. It encodes CASSYDSAEQYF.